The 17 T cell receptor beta chains listed next were all sequenced from one sample in a study of blood T cell repertoires in COVID-19. Here immunoSEQ multiplex PCR was the method, and the copy in TCRdb shows in-frame clones only, minus some. In the table there are roughly 80,000 clones, over 70% of which are singletons. Source material: peripheral blood. All receptors derive from an older man with acute or convalescent COVID-19.

The rearrangement joins TRBV6-6 to TRBJ2-7; 13 positions agree with TRBD2. The V and J ends lost 8 bases and 2 bases, in that order; junction bases with no gene match: 3. This CDR3 contains 14 residues. Germline V lookup: CDR1 MNHNY, CDR2 SVGAGI (reference sequence). The CDR3 DNA reads as TGTGCCAGCTCGGGGACTAGCGGGGCCTACGAGCAGTACTTC. It yields the protein CASSGTSGAYEQYF.

The chain recombines TRBV5-6 with TRBJ1-1, with TRBD1 identical over 8 bases. The CDR3 totals 15 residues. Germline-derived CDR1 and CDR2 are SGHDT and YYEEEE. Unmatched junction bases numbered 8, after V lost 4 bases and J lost 3 bases. The CDR3 DNA sequence: TGTGCCAGCAGCGCACGCAGGGGGCGAGACACTGAAGCTTTCTTT. Protein: CASSARRGRDTEAFF.

The chain joins TRBV7-3 to TRBJ1-1, with D perhaps matching TRBD1 (5 bases). V was pared by 7 bases and J by 4 bases, with 16 bases between. The V gene's germline CDR1 is SGHTA and CDR2 FQGTGA. The CDR3 is made up of 14 amino acids. The CDR3 sequence is CASTPFGGGTEAFF. The CDR3 DNA sequence: TGTGCCAGCACCCCGTTCGGGGGGGGCACTGAAGCTTTCTTT.

The J gene is TRBJ1-1, the V gene TRBV9; D is perhaps TRBD1 (5 bases). The CDR3 has 13 residues. CDR1 SGDLS and CDR2 YYNGEE come from the germline V gene. The germline V and J ends were trimmed by 0 bases and 8 bases, with 11 bases remaining between them. The CDR3 DNA follows: TGTGCCAGCAGCGTAGGTTACGGGGGAGAAGCTTTCTTT. Amino acids: CASSVGYGGEAFF.

The V call is TRBV11-2, the J call TRBJ2-7; unclear D gene. Trimming left V 0 bases short and J 9 bases short, with 9 bases between. CDR1 is SGHAT and CDR2 is FQNNGV in the germline V gene. The CDR3 sequence is 12 residues long. The CDR3 region has the DNA TGTGCCAGCAGCTTAGATTCGCAGGCGCAGTACTTC. Translated, it gives CASSLDSQAQYF.

V usage is TRBV19 and J usage is TRBJ1-1; D is perhaps TRBD1 (5 bases). The V end lost 0 bases, the J end lost 1 base, and 12 bases lay between the germline ends. The CDR3 consists of 16 residues. The germline V gene has CDR1 LNHDA and CDR2 SQIVND (reference sequence). For the CDR3, the DNA is TGTGCCAGTAGTATAGATCGCAGGGAGGGGAACACTGAAGCTTTCTTT. Protein: CASSIDRREGNTEAFF.

The chain couples TRBV5-5 to TRBJ1-4; D is perhaps TRBD1 (6 bases). CDR3 size: 18 residues. The germline V gene has CDR1 SGHKS and CDR2 YYEKEE (reference sequence). V was shortened by 3 bases and J by 6 bases, with 24 bases between the two germline ends. As DNA, the CDR3 is TGTGCCAGCAGCTCACCCGGGACAAGGACGGCTCGCGATGAAAAACTGTTTTTT. Translating gives CASSSPGTRTARDEKLFF.

Comment on this clone: Distinct nucleotide sequences in the sample also encode this CDR3. The chain recombines TRBV29-1 with TRBJ1-2; TRBD1 matches 10 bases. CDR3 length: 13 amino acids. Germline V gives CDR1 SQVTM, CDR2 ANQGSEA. V trimming: 7 bases; J trimming: 2 bases; junction bases outside the gene matches: 4. In DNA, the CDR3 is TGCAGCGCTCAGGGACAGGGGAACTATGGCTACACCTTC. Protein: CSAQGQGNYGYTF.

The chain links TRBV19 to TRBJ1-6; TRBD1 matches 9 bases. This CDR3 is 12 amino acids long. V gave up 9 bases and J gave up 7 bases; unmatched junction bases: 1. The germline V gene encodes CDR1 LNHDA and CDR2 SQIVND (reference sequence). CDR3 DNA sequence: TGTGCCAGCGGACAGGGGAATTCACCCCTCCACTTT. It codes for CASGQGNSPLHF.

Only one count was recorded for this clone. The CDR3 sequence is CASSIDTRQGWGRNQPQHF. The DNA of the CDR3 is TGTGCCAGTAGTATAGATACCAGACAGGGGTGGGGTAGGAATCAGCCCCAGCATTTT. V and J are TRBV19 and TRBJ1-5; TRBD1 matches 8 bases. Looked up from germline, CDR1 is LNHDA and CDR2 is SQIVND (reference sequence). The CDR3 length is 19 residues. The V and J ends lost 0 bases and 4 bases, in that order; junction bases with no gene match: 14.

V and J are TRBV10-3 and TRBJ1-6, with 8 bases lining up with TRBD1. Germline V lookup: CDR1 ENHRY, CDR2 SYGVKD. After removal of 10 bases from V and 9 bases from J, the junction contained 14 bases not matched to a gene. The CDR3 has 15 amino acids. CDR3 protein: CATRIPTGEISPLHF. DNA for the CDR3: TGTGCCACCAGGATCCCGACAGGGGAAATTTCACCCCTCCACTTT.

The chain couples TRBV4-1 to TRBJ1-1, with a tentative D call TRBD1 (5 bases). The CDR3 consists of 14 residues. The germline V gene encodes CDR1 MGHRA and CDR2 YSYEKL. Trimming removed 2 bases from V and 8 bases from J, with 15 bases in between. The CDR3 DNA follows: TGCGCCAGCAGCCAATGGGGGGGTGACAGAGAAGCTTTCTTT. Translating it yields CASSQWGGDREAFF.

Here the CDR3 reads CAWSVGQNHREGYTF. The CDR3 region has the DNA TGTGCCTGGAGTGTTGGTCAAAATCATCGGGAAGGCTACACCTTC. The chain uses TRBV30 and TRBJ1-2; D unresolved. Germline lookup yields CDR1 GTSNPN and CDR2 SVGIG (reference sequence). This CDR3 has 15 amino acids. V lost 0 bases to trimming and J lost 8 bases, with 19 bases between them.

The CDR3 loop reads CASSLEGEEQYF. Written as DNA, the CDR3 is TGCGCCAGCAGCTTAGAGGGTGAGGAGCAGTACTTC. The gene calls are TRBV5-1 and TRBJ2-7; tentatively, D is TRBD2 (5 bases). Germline CDR1 and CDR2: SGHRS and YFSETQ. This CDR3 contains 12 residues. Deletions cut 2 bases from V and 7 bases from J, with 10 bases between.

This chain joins TRBV19 and TRBJ2-1, with 12 bases lining up with TRBD2. The CDR3 loop spans 16 amino acids. Germline V gene data show CDR1 as LNHDA and CDR2 as SQIVND (reference sequence). V lost 10 bases, J lost 0 bases, and 7 bases stayed unmatched. The CDR3 protein is CATALAGGSSYNEQFF. The CDR3 DNA reads as TGTGCCACCGCCCTAGCGGGGGGGAGCTCCTACAATGAGCAGTTCTTC.

The chain is built from TRBV5-1 and TRBJ2-1; 7 positions agree with TRBD1. Germline CDR1 reads SGHRS; CDR2 reads YFSETQ. V shed 0 bases, J shed 6 bases, and the junction held 3 bases outside the gene matches. The length of the CDR3 is 14 residues. Written as DNA, the CDR3 is TGCGCCAGCAGCTTGGGACAGGGCTCCAATGAGCAGTTCTTC. Translating gives CASSLGQGSNEQFF. Together with reference TRBV5-1 and TRBJ2-1, the CDR3 gives the full variable domain: KAGVTQTPRYLIKTRGQQVTLSCSPISGHRSVSWYQQTPGQGLQFLFEYFSETQRNKGNFPGRFSGRQFSNSRSEMNVSTLELGDSALYLCASSLGQGSNEQFFGPGTRLTVL.

This sequence joins TRBV11-2 and TRBJ1-4; no clear D gene. Germline CDR1 is SGHAT and CDR2 is FQNNGV. This CDR3 has 13 amino acids. V dropped 7 bases and J dropped 4 bases, with 10 bases sitting between them. For the CDR3, the DNA is TGTGCCAGCACTATCACAGTTAATGAAAAACTGTTTTTT. Its protein is CASTITVNEKLFF.